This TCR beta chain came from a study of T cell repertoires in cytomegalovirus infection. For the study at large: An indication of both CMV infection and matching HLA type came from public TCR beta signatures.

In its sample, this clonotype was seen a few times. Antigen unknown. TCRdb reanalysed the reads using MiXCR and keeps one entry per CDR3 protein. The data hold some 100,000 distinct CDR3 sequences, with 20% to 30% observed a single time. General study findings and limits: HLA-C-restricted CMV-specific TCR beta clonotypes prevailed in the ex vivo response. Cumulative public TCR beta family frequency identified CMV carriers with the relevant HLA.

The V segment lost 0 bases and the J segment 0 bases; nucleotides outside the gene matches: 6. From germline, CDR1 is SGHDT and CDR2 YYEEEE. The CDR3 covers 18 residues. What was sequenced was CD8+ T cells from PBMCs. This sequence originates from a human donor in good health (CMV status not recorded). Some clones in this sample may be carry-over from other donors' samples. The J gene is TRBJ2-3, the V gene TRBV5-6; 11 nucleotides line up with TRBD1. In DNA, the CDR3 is TGTGCCAGCAGCTTGGGGGACAGGGGGGTTACTAGCACAGATACGCAGTATTTT. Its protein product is CASSLGDRGVTSTDTQYF.